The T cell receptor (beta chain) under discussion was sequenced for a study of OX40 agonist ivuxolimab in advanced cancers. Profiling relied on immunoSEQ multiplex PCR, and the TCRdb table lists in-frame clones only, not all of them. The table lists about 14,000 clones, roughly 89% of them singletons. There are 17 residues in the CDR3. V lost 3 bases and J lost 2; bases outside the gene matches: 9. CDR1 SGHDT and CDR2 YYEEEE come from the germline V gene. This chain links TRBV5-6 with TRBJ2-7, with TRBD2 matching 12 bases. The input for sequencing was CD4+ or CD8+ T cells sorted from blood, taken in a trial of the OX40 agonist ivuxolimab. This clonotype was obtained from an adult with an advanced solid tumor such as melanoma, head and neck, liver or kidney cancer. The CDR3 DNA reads TGTGCCAGCAGCTGGCGCCTGACTAGCGGGGGAACCTACGAGCAGTACTTC. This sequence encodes CASSWRLTSGGTYEQYF.